These 18 T cell receptor beta chains originate from one sample sequenced in a study of shared clonotypes between healthy human individuals. This table comes from immunoSEQ multiplex PCR, and its TCRdb copy is limited to in-frame clones, with some not included. The sample includes more than 850,000 clones, approximately 80% of them seen just once. The sequenced sample was memory CD4+ T cells from PBMCs. The subset here: CD45RA-negative fraction. The receptors shown here come from a young man in good health. Some clones in this sample may be carry-over from other donors' samples.

The sample holds a few counts of this clone. The CDR3 reads CASSPGQSSYGYTF. The DNA of the CDR3 is TGTGCCAGCAGCCCTGGACAGTCCTCCTATGGCTACACCTTC. The gene calls are TRBV5-4 and TRBJ1-2; D possibly corresponds to TRBD1 (6 bases). This CDR3 has 14 amino acids. V lost 4 bases and J 4 bases, leaving 14 bases between the germline ends. From germline, CDR1 is SGHNT and CDR2 YYREEE (reference sequence).

This clone has just a few counts. The gene calls are TRBV9 and TRBJ1-1; TRBD1 matches 7 bases. The V gene end was trimmed by 0 bases and the J gene end by 11 bases; junction bases not matched to a gene: 7. This CDR3 is built from 13 residues. Per germline, CDR1 SGDLS and CDR2 YYNGEE. DNA for the CDR3: TGTGCCAGCAGCGTAGTGGGGGACAGCCAGGCTTTCTTT. It translates to CASSVVGDSQAFF.

J is TRBJ2-2 and V is TRBV7-9, with 7 positions matching TRBD1. The CDR3 contains 16 residues. Germline loops: CDR1 SEHNR, CDR2 FQNEAQ (reference sequence). Unmatched junction bases numbered 6, after V lost 5 bases and J lost 0 bases. Here the CDR3 DNA reads TGTGCCAGCAGCCTAAAGACAGGGCCGAACACCGGGGAGCTGTTTTTT. Translated: CASSLKTGPNTGELFF.

On this clone itself: Other nucleotide sequences in the sample specify the same CDR3. This chain links TRBV5-1 with TRBJ2-2; D is uncertain. CDR3 length equals 12 residues. CDR1 is SGHRS and CDR2 is YFSETQ in the germline V gene. The V end was cut by 2 bases, the J end by 3 bases, with 2 bases between. The CDR3 DNA reads TGCGCCAGCAGCTTAGACACCGGGGAGCTGTTTTTT. Its protein is CASSLDTGELFF.

A single count supports this clone. The V gene is TRBV29-1, the J gene TRBJ2-1; 12 bases line up with TRBD2. The ends lost 6 bases at V and 5 bases at J; junction bases unmatched: 8. Germline CDR1 SQVTM, CDR2 ANQGSEA. CDR3 size: 15 residues. The CDR3 spells CSVLRTSGTDNEQFF. The CDR3 DNA sequence: TGCAGCGTCCTTAGGACTAGCGGGACCGACAATGAGCAGTTCTTC.

The count of this clone is one. This chain links TRBV2 with TRBJ2-3; D may be TRBD1 or TRBD2 (5 bases each). The germline V gene encodes CDR1 SNHLY and CDR2 FYNNEI. The ends were cut back, 5 bases at V and 4 bases at J, with 16 bases in the middle. This CDR3 has 15 amino acids. The CDR3 coding sequence is TGTGCCAGCAGTATCGACTCACGGGGCCCAGATACGCAGTATTTT. The encoded protein is CASSIDSRGPDTQYF.

This chain links TRBV10-3 with TRBJ2-7, with 7 nucleotides matching TRBD2. After removal of 10 bases from V and 2 bases from J, the junction contained 11 bases not matched to a gene. Germline values: CDR1 ENHRY, CDR2 SYGVKD. CDR3 length: 14 amino acids. The CDR3 is CATYGSGETYEQYF. The CDR3 coding sequence is TGTGCCACCTATGGAAGCGGGGAGACCTACGAGCAGTACTTC.

V and J are TRBV10-3 and TRBJ1-4, with 8 bases fitting TRBD1. Per the germline V gene, CDR1 is ENHRY and CDR2 is SYGVKD. V shed 6 bases, J shed 8 bases, and the junction held 11 bases outside the gene matches. The CDR3 is 15 amino acids. CDR3 protein: CAIRGGPGGAEKLFF. The CDR3 DNA follows: TGTGCCATCAGGGGAGGTCCAGGGGGCGCCGAAAAACTGTTTTTT.

The V gene is TRBV5-1, the J gene TRBJ1-1, with 8 positions matching TRBD1. Germline lookup yields CDR1 SGHRS and CDR2 YFSETQ. CDR3 length equals 13 residues. With V trimmed by 5 bases and J by 5 bases, 5 bases remained unmatched. As DNA, the CDR3 is TGCGCCAGCAGAAATACAGGGGGGACTGAAGCTTTCTTT. Translation gives CASRNTGGTEAFF.

As concerns this clone: Other DNA sequences within the sample encode an identical CDR3. The chain couples TRBV5-1 to TRBJ2-3; tentatively, D is TRBD2 (5 bases). The germline V gene encodes CDR1 SGHRS and CDR2 YFSETQ. Trimming shortened V by 3 bases and J by 3 bases, and 11 bases separated the two germline ends. The CDR3 consists of 14 residues. CDR3 protein: CASSSPDSTDTQYF. The CDR3 DNA sequence: TGCGCCAGCAGCTCGCCGGACTCTACAGATACGCAGTATTTT.

This clone was counted a single time. The V gene is TRBV7-8, the J gene TRBJ1-4; 7 bases line up with TRBD1. Trimming at V came to 6 bases and at J to 3 bases, leaving 7 bases not matched to a gene. The germline gives CDR1 SGHVS, CDR2 FQNEAQ. The CDR3 sequence is 15 residues long. The CDR3 is CASSASGTANEKLFF. CDR3 DNA: TGTGCCAGCAGTGCCAGCGGGACAGCTAATGAAAAACTGTTTTTT.

The V and J genes are TRBV7-3 and TRBJ2-7; D is possibly TRBD1 (6 bases). The V gene's germline CDR1 is SGHTA and CDR2 FQGTGA. The length of the CDR3 is 14 residues. The V gene lost 2 bases and the J gene lost 5 bases, with 13 bases spanning the gap. DNA of the CDR3: TGTGCCAGCAGCTTAGGGGGCGAGGGGAACGAGCAGTACTTC. Translated: CASSLGGEGNEQYF.

The count of this clone is one. The DNA for the CDR3 is TGCGCCAGCCGCCATTCGGGACAGGGGGACTACGAGCAGTACTTC. Its protein is CASRHSGQGDYEQYF. J is TRBJ2-7 and V is TRBV5-1; TRBD1 matches at 11 bases. The CDR3 runs 15 residues. V lost 7 bases and J lost 3; bases outside the gene matches: 9. Germline lookup yields CDR1 SGHRS and CDR2 YFSETQ.

The sample holds one count of this clone. This chain links TRBV18 with TRBJ2-7, with 9 positions matching TRBD2. J was trimmed by 6 bases and V by 3 bases; bases with no gene match: 12. The CDR3 contains 16 residues. Germline V CDR1 and CDR2: KGHSH, LQKENI. The CDR3 DNA reads TGTGCCAGCTCACCTCCCGGGACTAGCCAGGGTAGCGAGCAGTACTTC. It encodes CASSPPGTSQGSEQYF.

Here the CDR3 reads CASSISGQDYEQYF. In DNA, the CDR3 is TGTGCCAGCAGTATCTCGGGACAGGACTACGAGCAGTACTTC. The V call is TRBV27, the J call TRBJ2-7, with 8 bases that match TRBD1. The junction had 6 bases not matched to a gene; V was cut back by 5 bases and J by 3 bases. Germline CDR1 reads MNHEY; CDR2 reads SMNVEV (reference sequence). This CDR3 is built from 14 residues.

V is TRBV19 and J is TRBJ2-6; D remains unclear. Deletions cut 7 bases from V and 0 bases from J, with 13 bases between. Germline CDR1 and CDR2: LNHDA and SQIVND (reference sequence). The CDR3 is made up of 16 amino acids. The CDR3 spells CASTQQRSSGANVLTF. The CDR3 bases are TGTGCCAGTACGCAGCAAAGAAGCTCTGGGGCCAACGTCCTGACTTTC.

At least ten counts were recorded for this clone. The gene calls are TRBV27 and TRBJ2-3; tentative D call: TRBD1 (5 bases). Germline V gene data show CDR1 as MNHEY and CDR2 as SMNVEV (reference sequence). V lost 6 bases to trimming and J lost 2 bases, with 9 bases between them. The CDR3 sequence is 13 residues long. CDR3 region: CASSRQSTDTQYF. CDR3 sequence (DNA): TGTGCCAGCAGCAGACAGTCCACAGATACGCAGTATTTT.

This clone was counted between two and nine times. The V gene is TRBV6-5, the J gene TRBJ2-1; TRBD2 agrees at 8 bases. The CDR3 loop spans 13 amino acids. V gave up 4 bases and J gave up 12 bases; unmatched junction bases: 8. The germline gives CDR1 MNHEY, CDR2 SVGAGI. The DNA for the CDR3 is TGTGCCAGCAGTTGGGTAAAGACTAGCGTGCAGTTCTTC. Translation: CASSWVKTSVQFF.